The present entry profiles one T cell receptor beta chain with its context. The V segment lost 3 bases and the J segment 7 bases; nucleotides outside the gene matches: 3. The germline gives CDR1 SGHTA, CDR2 FQGTGA. The CDR3 is 13 amino acids. The data are from a study of blood T cell repertoires in COVID-19. Study-wide context: COVID-19 samples, acute and convalescent, were from the United States, Italy and Spain.

Original data processing: Reference gene primer amplification yielded estimated nucleated cell counts. TCRdb's table, derived via immunoSEQ multiplex PCR, lists solely in-frame clones and lacks some. V, J and clone size reflect that table, while D and trimming were determined from the DNA. The sample yields a few hundred thousand clones, 80% to 90% seen once. This chain connects TRBV7-3 to TRBJ1-2; 9 nucleotides line up with TRBD1. This TCR came from a man aged 18 to 30 with acute COVID-19. The specimen sequenced was PBMCs or T cells enriched from blood (not recorded which). DNA for the CDR3: TGTGCCAGCAGCTTCGGGACAGGGCGTGGCTACACCTTC. Translation gives CASSFGTGRGYTF. The full variable domain, rest sourced from reference TRBV7-3 and TRBJ1-2, is GAGVSQTPSNKVTEKGKYVELRCDPISGHTALYWYRQSLGQGPEFLIYFQGTGAADDSGLPNDRFFAVRPEGSVSTLKIQRTERGDSAVYLCASSFGTGRGYTFGSGTRLTVV.